This TCR beta chain was captured in a study of vaccination and CD4 T cells after COVID-19. The table lists this clonotype with a few counts. The target antigen is unknown. Time point denoted: late sampling 161 to 241 days after vaccination in a few convalescent patients. Treatment given: approximately 9-day PBMC culture with coronavirus spike peptide pools or control peptides (ViraFEST assay). Oncomine TCR Beta short-read sequencing was applied to DNA from cultured CD4+ T cells. TCRdb passed the PCR reads through MiXCR, listing each CDR3 protein once. This table holds tens of thousands of distinct CDR3 sequences, roughly 43% found once. Source: CD4+ T cells from blood, cultured in vitro, taken about 7 months after SARS-CoV-2 vaccination. This receptor was obtained from a human donor who had recovered from COVID-19.

CDR3 nucleotides: TGCAGTGCCCGTTGGGGCCATCCATACGAGCAGTACTTC. This gives the protein CSARWGHPYEQYF. The J gene is TRBJ2-7, the V gene TRBV20-1; the D gene is possibly TRBD1 (5 bases). This CDR3 has 13 residues. V was shortened by 6 bases and J by 4 bases, with 16 bases between the two germline ends. Germline assignment: CDR1 DFQATT and CDR2 SNEGSKA (reference sequence).